The present T cell receptor beta chain was sequenced within a study of shared clonotypes between healthy human individuals. Ten immunoSEQ deep assay plates served to sequence unsorted PBMC DNA. Methods used by the authors: Junction-only immunoSEQ data arrived without quality scores, meaning filtering differed. This table comes from immunoSEQ multiplex PCR, and its TCRdb copy is limited to in-frame clones, with some not included. V, J and clone size are those of that table, while D and trimming were read from the DNA. The table has 450,000 to 500,000 clones, 76% seen once. The study, taken as a whole, reports: Sequencing depth was expected to influence donor clonotype sharing.

Genomic DNA from unsorted samples was obtained from 70 million to 90 million PBMCs (per sample). On this clone itself: Its antigen is unknown.

Sequencing was done on a sample of PBMCs. This clonotype was obtained from a woman between 35 and 50 years old in good health. Some clones in this sample may be carry-over from other donors' samples.

Written as DNA, the CDR3 is TGTGCCAGCAATCTCCTAGCAATCAATGAGCAGTTCTTC. Translated: CASNLLAINEQFF. The V gene is TRBV7-9, the J gene TRBJ2-1, with D tentatively TRBD2 (5 bases). Trimming pared 7 bases from V and 6 bases from J, leaving 13 bases between. Looked up from germline, CDR1 is SEHNR and CDR2 is FQNEAQ (reference sequence). The CDR3 is made up of 13 amino acids.